One and the same sample provided the 30 T cell receptor beta chains below, sequenced in a study of CD8+CD57+ T cells in acquired aplastic anemia. Using genomic DNA as the template, TCR beta VDJ and CDR3 profiling was carried out. In TCRdb, the reads were re-called with MiXCR into one record per CDR3 protein. The data hold some 140,000 distinct CDR3 sequences, with around half observed a single time. An expansion of CD8+CD57+ cells by flow cytometry had been shown in patients chosen for sequencing. Source material: sorted CD4+, CD8+, or CD8+CD57+ T cells (not recorded which) from PBMCs. The receptors shown here come from a human donor with aplastic anemia.

DNA for the CDR3: TGTGCCAGCAGTGTTGGGGGGCTGAAAGAGACCCAGTACTTC. Translated, it gives CASSVGGLKETQYF. The chain recombines TRBV2 with TRBJ2-5; D assignment may be TRBD1 or TRBD2 (6 bases each). CDR3 size: 14 residues. Germline assignment: CDR1 SNHLY and CDR2 FYNNEI. The V end lost 4 bases, the J end lost 3 bases, and 12 bases lay between the germline ends.

The V call is TRBV2, the J call TRBJ1-2, with D possibly matching TRBD1 (5 bases). The V gene's germline CDR1 is SNHLY and CDR2 FYNNEI. Trimming shortened V by 7 bases and J by 8 bases, and 11 bases separated the two germline ends. The CDR3 length is 11 residues. CDR3 residues: CASTIGDGYTF. In nucleotides, the CDR3 is TGTGCCAGCACTATAGGGGACGGCTACACCTTC. The whole variable domain, remainder taken from reference TRBV2 and TRBJ1-2, is EPEVTQTPSHQVTQMGQEVILRCVPISNHLYFYWYRQILGQKVEFLVSFYNNEISEKSEIFDDQFSVERPDGSNFTLKIRSTKLEDSAMYFCASTIGDGYTFGSGTRLTVV.

This rearrangement joins TRBV10-3 to TRBJ2-1, with 12 bases matching TRBD2. V was pared by 5 bases and J by 4 bases, with 9 bases of the junction left unmatched. CDR3 length: 17 residues. Germline assignment: CDR1 ENHRY and CDR2 SYGVKD. CDR3 sequence (DNA): TGTGCCATCAGTTTACTAGCGGGGGGAACAAATTACAATGAGCAGTTCTTC. Translated: CAISLLAGGTNYNEQFF.

Of note for this clonotype: A read error may account for a junction end that differs from germline. CDR3 in DNA: TGTGCCATCAGTGTGGGCAGGCTCACTAGCACAGATACGCAGTACTTT. This gives the protein CAISVGRLTSTDTQYF. J is TRBJ2-3 and V is TRBV10-3; D is perhaps TRBD2 (6 bases). CDR1 is ENHRY, CDR2 SYGVKD, per germline. The CDR3 runs 16 residues.

This clonotype was recorded once. V gene TRBV5-1 combines with J gene TRBJ1-2; D remains ambiguous. The CDR3 has 15 residues. V lost 2 bases to trimming and J lost 5 bases, with 16 bases between them. Germline CDR1 reads SGHRS; CDR2 reads YFSETQ. This CDR3 is CASSFSQGLTYGYTF. As DNA, the CDR3 is TGCGCCAGCAGCTTTTCTCAAGGGCTGACGTATGGCTACACCTTC.

The CDR3 sequence: CSATLRDSSYEQYF. DNA for the CDR3: TGCAGTGCTACCTTAAGGGACAGCTCCTACGAGCAGTACTTC. The V and J genes are TRBV20-1 and TRBJ2-7; the match to TRBD1 covers 7 bases. This CDR3 contains 14 residues. With V trimmed by 4 bases and J by 0 bases, 6 bases remained unmatched. Germline CDR1 reads DFQATT; CDR2 reads SNEGSKA (reference sequence).

This clonotype has just one count. CDR3: CATSDSPGQGADGYTF. CDR3 DNA sequence: TGTGCCACCAGTGATTCCCCGGGACAGGGGGCCGATGGCTACACCTTC. The rearrangement links TRBV24-1 to TRBJ1-2; 12 nucleotides agree with TRBD1. V trimming: 2 bases; J trimming: 6 bases; junction bases outside the gene matches: 6. This CDR3 spans 16 amino acids. The germline gives CDR1 KGHDR, CDR2 SFDVKD.

Comments on this clonotype: Germline and junction disagree at one end, which may indicate a read error. The rearrangement uses TRBV10-3 and TRBJ2-5, with TRBD2 matching over 8 bases. CDR3 length: 12 residues. Germline lookup yields CDR1 ENHRY and CDR2 SYGVKD. CDR3: CASSYGGGAQYF. The CDR3 DNA reads as TGTGCCAGCAGTTACGGGGGGGGGGCCCAGTACTTC.

This clonotype was seen a single time. V and J are TRBV7-2 and TRBJ1-6, with D possibly TRBD1 on 5 matching bases. Germline values: CDR1 SGHTA, CDR2 FQGNSA. The CDR3 spans 15 residues. Trimming left V 5 bases short and J 8 bases short, with 16 bases between. This CDR3 is CASSQYLEGDSPLHF. The CDR3 nucleotides are TGTGCCAGCAGCCAATACTTGGAAGGGGATTCACCCCTCCACTTT.

The V call is TRBV11-2, the J call TRBJ2-3, with 8 bases aligning to TRBD2. Losses at the gene ends were 5 bases for V and 8 bases for J; bases not matched to a gene: 12. Germline V gene lookup returns CDR1 SGHAT and CDR2 FQNNGV. The CDR3 has 15 amino acids. The CDR3 loop is CASSLLSGGRVTQYF. The CDR3 bases are TGTGCCAGCAGCCTCCTTTCGGGGGGGCGAGTTACGCAGTATTTT. Full variable domain (outside the CDR3, taken from reference TRBV11-2 and TRBJ2-3): EAGVAQSPRYKIIEKRQSVAFWCNPISGHATLYWYQQILGQGPKLLIQFQNNGVVDDSQLPKDRFSAERLKGVDSTLKIQPAKLEDSAVYLCASSLLSGGRVTQYFGPGTRLTVL.

This clonotype appeared many times. This chain joins TRBV7-2 and TRBJ2-7, with D perhaps TRBD2 (5 bases). Trimming left V 4 bases short and J 3 bases short, with 16 bases between. The CDR3 length is 15 residues. Germline V CDR1 and CDR2: SGHTA, FQGNSA. CDR3 amino acids: CASSYRFGESYEQYF. DNA of the CDR3: TGTGCCAGCAGCTACCGATTTGGGGAGAGCTACGAGCAGTACTTC.

V is TRBV5-5 and J is TRBJ2-1, with 8 bases matching TRBD1. The CDR3 has 14 residues. Trimming cost V 1 base and J 8 bases; bases outside gene matches: 5. The germline gives CDR1 SGHKS, CDR2 YYEKEE (reference sequence). In DNA, the CDR3 is TGTGCCAGCAGCTTGACGCAGGGGGCCGATGAGCAGTTCTTC. It yields the protein CASSLTQGADEQFF. Combining the CDR3 with reference TRBV5-5 and TRBJ2-1 gives the whole variable domain DAGVTQSPTHLIKTRGQQVTLRCSPISGHKSVSWYQQVLGQGPQFIFQYYEKEERGRGNFPDRFSARQFPNYSSELNVNALLLGDSALYLCASSLTQGADEQFFGPGTRLTVL.

There are many counts of this clonotype. This chain joins TRBV12-3 or TRBV12-4 and TRBJ2-7; D is uncertain. Between the trimmed V and J ends, which lost 5 bases and 2 bases, there was a span of 13 bases. The CDR3 totals 14 residues. The CDR3 nucleotides read TGTGCCAGCAGTCGGTATCCATCTACCTACGAGCAGTACTTC. Its protein product is CASSRYPSTYEQYF.

This clonotype was counted many times. The chain links TRBV20-1 to TRBJ1-3; 9 bases are a match to TRBD1. V was pared by 5 bases and J by 8 bases, with 4 bases of the junction left unmatched. This CDR3 is 12 amino acids long. CDR1 is DFQATT and CDR2 is SNEGSKA in the germline V gene (reference sequence). CDR3 DNA sequence: TGCAGTGCTGAACAGGGGGCTGACACCATATATTTT. Its translation: CSAEQGADTIYF.

This clonotype appeared many times. The V and J genes are TRBV10-2 and TRBJ2-1; 12 bases agree with TRBD2. V trimming: 6 bases; J trimming: 4 bases; junction bases outside the gene matches: 4. The CDR3 has 15 residues. Germline CDR1 and CDR2: WSHSY and SAAADI. CDR3 in DNA: TGCGCCAGCAGCCTAGGACTAGCGGGGTACAATGAGCAGTTCTTC. It encodes CASSLGLAGYNEQFF.

This clonotype was observed many times. J is TRBJ2-7 and V is TRBV7-9, with D tentatively TRBD2 (6 bases). There are 14 residues in the CDR3. The germline CDR1 and CDR2 sequences are SEHNR and FQNEAQ (reference sequence). Trimming took off 6 bases at V and 2 bases at J, with 14 bases between the two ends. CDR3 DNA: TGTGCCAGCAGTCCCTCGGGGAGGCCCTACGAGCAGTACTTC. It yields the protein CASSPSGRPYEQYF.

This clonotype appeared a few times. The gene calls are TRBV24-1 and TRBJ2-1; D is perhaps TRBD2 (5 bases). The V gene's germline CDR1 is KGHDR and CDR2 SFDVKD. Trimming cost V 3 bases and J 2 bases, with 13 bases left between them. The CDR3 covers 16 residues. The CDR3 DNA reads TGTGCCACCAGTGATAAGATCGCGGGTGCCTACAATGAGCAGTTCTTC. Amino acid sequence: CATSDKIAGAYNEQFF.

The V call is TRBV9, the J call TRBJ1-3; D gene uncertain. The V end was cut by 1 base, the J end by 4 bases, with 12 bases between. Germline V gene lookup returns CDR1 SGDLS and CDR2 YYNGEE. This CDR3 comprises 15 residues. Here the CDR3 DNA reads TGTGCCAGCAGCGTATCCGTAGCAGACGGAAACACCATATATTTT. Amino acids: CASSVSVADGNTIYF.

The chain uses TRBV10-1 and TRBJ1-1, with TRBD1 as a possible D gene (6 bases). The CDR3 is made up of 14 amino acids. The germline V and J ends were trimmed by 6 bases and 5 bases, with 16 bases remaining between them. Germline V gene lookup returns CDR1 WNHNN and CDR2 SYGVQD (reference sequence). CDR3 sequence (DNA): TGCGCCAGCAGCCCTACAGGGTCGGGAACTGAAGCTTTCTTT. Encoded protein: CASSPTGSGTEAFF.

There are many counts of this clonotype. The chain uses TRBV15 and TRBJ1-4, with unresolved D. CDR1 and CDR2 (germline): LNHNV, YYDKDF (reference sequence). This CDR3 is built from 10 residues. V was trimmed by 6 bases and J by 7 bases, leaving 3 bases between them. The DNA for the CDR3 is TGTGCCACCAGAGGTGAAAAACTGTTTTTT. It encodes CATRGEKLFF.

The CDR3 sequence is CASRGAGGRDQETQYF. CDR3 nucleotide sequence: TGTGCCAGCAGGGGAGCGGGGGGCCGTGACCAAGAGACCCAGTACTTC. The J gene is TRBJ2-5, the V gene TRBV2, with 9 bases aligning to TRBD2. This CDR3 has 16 amino acids. In germline, CDR1 is SNHLY, CDR2 FYNNEI. V shed 6 bases, J shed 0 bases, and the junction held 8 bases outside the gene matches.

The rearrangement uses TRBV19 and TRBJ2-1; D is perhaps TRBD1 (7 bases). Trimming pared 1 base from V and 7 bases from J, leaving 14 bases between. The CDR3 runs 15 residues. Germline CDR1 and CDR2: LNHDA and SQIVND (reference sequence). The CDR3 protein is CASSIVEGQLNEQFF. In DNA form, the CDR3 reads TGTGCCAGTAGTATAGTGGAGGGACAGCTAAATGAGCAGTTCTTC. Variable domain in full (rest from reference TRBV19 and TRBJ2-1): DGGITQSPKYLFRKEGQNVTLSCEQNLNHDAMYWYRQDPGQGLRLIYYSQIVNDFQKGDIAEGYSVSREKKESFPLTVTSAQKNPTAFYLCASSIVEGQLNEQFFGPGTRLTVL.

The CDR3 loop reads CATSRYAPGQPQETQYF. Written as DNA, the CDR3 is TGTGCCACCAGCAGATACGCCCCGGGGCAGCCCCAAGAGACCCAGTACTTC. The V gene is TRBV15, the J gene TRBJ2-5; D might be TRBD1 or TRBD2, each matching 5 bases. V lost 2 bases and J 1 base, leaving 17 bases between the germline ends. Germline loops: CDR1 LNHNV, CDR2 YYDKDF (reference sequence). The CDR3 covers 17 residues.

The sample holds many counts of this clonotype. The chain couples TRBV12-3 or TRBV12-4 to TRBJ1-5; tentative D call: TRBD1 (5 bases). The V gene lost 3 bases and the J gene lost 7 bases, with 16 bases spanning the gap. The CDR3 has 15 amino acids. For the CDR3, the DNA is TGTGCCAGCAGTTTTACTGGCAGGGCCGGCCAGCCCCAGCATTTT. It codes for CASSFTGRAGQPQHF.

This clonotype was picked up many times. The V call is TRBV12-3 or TRBV12-4, the J call TRBJ2-5; D is perhaps TRBD1 (6 bases). The CDR3 contains 15 residues. Trimming shortened V by 6 bases and J by 4 bases, and 18 bases separated the two germline ends. Written as DNA, the CDR3 is TGTGCCAGCAGACTACAGGGCAGTCCCCCAGAGACCCAGTACTTC. This codes for CASRLQGSPPETQYF.

The chain couples TRBV27 to TRBJ2-2; D not resolved. There are 11 residues in the CDR3. Trimming shortened V by 4 bases and J by 7 bases, and 4 bases separated the two germline ends. Per germline, CDR1 MNHEY and CDR2 SMNVEV (reference sequence). DNA of the CDR3: TGTGCCAGCAGTTCTTACGGGGAGCTGTTTTTT. Translated, it gives CASSSYGELFF.

This clonotype appeared once. The chain couples TRBV20-1 to TRBJ1-2; 8 nucleotides match TRBD1. The CDR3 extends over 13 amino acids. The V gene's germline CDR1 is DFQATT and CDR2 SNEGSKA (reference sequence). CDR3 residues: CSADPDRAVGYTF. CDR3 in DNA: TGCAGCGCTGATCCGGACAGGGCAGTCGGCTACACCTTC.

This clonotype was found many times. The rearrangement uses TRBV6-1 and TRBJ1-2; D gene unclear. CDR1 is MNHNS, CDR2 SASEGT, per germline. The V end lost 5 bases, the J end lost 3 bases, and 10 bases lay between the germline ends. The CDR3 extends over 13 amino acids. The CDR3 spells CASSTQAYYGYTF. CDR3 in DNA: TGTGCCAGCAGTACCCAGGCGTACTATGGCTACACCTTC.

This clonotype was counted at least ten times. The CDR3 region is CSASGEGASYNEQFF. The CDR3 region has the DNA TGCAGTGCTAGCGGAGAGGGGGCTTCCTACAATGAGCAGTTCTTC. The chain employs TRBV20-1 and TRBJ2-1, with 7 bases matching TRBD1. The V and J ends lost 3 bases and 1 base, in that order; junction bases with no gene match: 6. CDR3 length equals 15 residues. CDR1 is DFQATT, CDR2 SNEGSKA, per germline (reference sequence).

By share, this clonotype counts as medium-sized. The chain links TRBV7-8 to TRBJ1-1; D is unclear. Germline assignment: CDR1 SGHVS and CDR2 FQNEAQ. This CDR3 has 12 residues. The germline V and J ends were trimmed by 5 bases and 7 bases, with 11 bases remaining between them. The CDR3: CASSQLKGEAFF. The CDR3 region has the DNA TGTGCCAGCAGCCAACTGAAGGGTGAAGCTTTCTTT.